The T cell receptor beta chain under discussion was sequenced for a study of shared clonotypes between healthy human individuals. The CDR3 sequence is 14 residues long. In germline, CDR1 is SQVTM, CDR2 ANQGSEA. V was shortened by 7 bases and J by 5 bases, with 17 bases between the two germline ends. A remark on this clone: Its target is unknown.

The study, taken as a whole, reports: Relative to memory subsets, naive subsets generally showed larger estimated richness. Relative to their counterparts shared across all four donors, non-shared clonotypes exhibited diminished generation probabilities.

Clones were sequenced by immunoSEQ multiplex PCR, and TCRdb holds only the in-frame ones, with some missing. The sample yields roughly 1,100,000 clones, approximately 68% seen once. All the donors were Caucasian adults who lived in Nashville, Tennessee. The source material was memory CD4+ T cells sorted from blood. Subset reported: CD45RA-negative fraction. V and J are TRBV29-1 and TRBJ1-4; perhaps TRBD1 as D (5 bases). The origin of this receptor is a man between 18 and 29 years old in good health. In DNA form, the CDR3 reads TGCAGCGGGTCCGAAGGGACCGGGAATGAAAAACTGTTTTTT. Protein: CSGSEGTGNEKLFF.